The sequence of this T cell receptor (beta chain) was determined in a study of CD8 T cells in Susac syndrome. A quantity of roughly 0.5 to 1 ug RNA underwent reverse transcription using random hexamers. Multiplex PCR with immunoSEQ amplified the TCR beta CDR3 across 54 Vbeta and 13 Jbeta. One entry per CDR3 protein, called by TCRdb with MiXCR from the immunoSEQ multiplex PCR reads. The repertoire holds about 150,000 distinct CDR3 sequences, with about 90% as singletons. Peripheral blood CD8+ and CD4+ T cells were profiled by TCR beta sequencing. The control group consisted of healthy donors matched for age and sex. TEMRA cells were enriched by FACS, and CD4+ and CD8+ T cells were negatively isolated. The V gene lost 1 base and the J gene lost 4 bases, with 6 bases spanning the gap. In germline, CDR1 is SGHDT, CDR2 YYEEEE. This CDR3 region has 13 residues.

The rearrangement joins TRBV5-6 to TRBJ1-5; D gene unclear. Sample: CD4+ T cells from PBMCs. This receptor was identified in a human donor in good health. CDR3 sequence (DNA): TGTGCCAGCAGCTTGAGGCAGAATCAGCCCCAGCATTTT. It specifies CASSLRQNQPQHF.